Listed below are T cell receptor beta chains from one sample, sequenced in a study of control samples from healthy donors and cancer patients. TCRdb's copy holds only in-frame clones and misses some; the assay was immunoSEQ multiplex PCR. The profile shows a few hundred thousand clones, around nine tenths of them singletons. Specimen: PBMCs. The source is a man aged 40-49 years with head and neck cancer. The CDR3 runs from the conserved cysteine through the conserved F or W. A D gene is named only where the DNA matches it firmly.

J | V | D | length | DNA | CDR3
TRBJ1-4 | TRBV6-5 | TRBD1 | 15 | TGTGCCAGCAGGAAAGACAGGGTTCGAAATGAAAAACTGTTTTTT | CASRKDRVRNEKLFF
TRBJ2-2 | TRBV5-5 | TRBD1 | 17 | TGTGCCAGCAGCCACACATCCGGGACAGGGGTTACCGGGGAGCTGTTTTTT | CASSHTSGTGVTGELFF
TRBJ2-5 | TRBV18 | . | 14 | TGTGCCAGCTCACCCCGAACCGAGAGCCAGACCCAGTACTTC | CASSPRTESQTQYF
TRBJ2-1 | TRBV6-2/TRBV6-3 | . | 18 | TGTGCCAGCAGTTACTCGGGGTGGGGCAGGGGTGAACGACCGGTTGTGTTCTTC | CASSYSGWGRGERPVVFF
TRBJ2-5 | TRBV6-5 | . | 14 | TGTGCCAGCAGCCCGGGACGGCGCTTAGAGACCCAGTACTTC | CASSPGRRLETQYF
TRBJ1-3 | TRBV4-1 | . | 12 | TGCGCCAGCAGTATGATTGGGGCCACCATATATTTT | CASSMIGATIYF
TRBJ1-1 | TRBV7-9 | . | 16 | TGTGCCAGCAGCTTAGGCCCCGGGGGAGCGATCGGTGAAGCTTTCTTT | CASSLGPGGAIGEAFF
TRBJ1-6 | TRBV6-5 | TRBD1 | 13 | TGTGCCAGCAGGGGACAGAACAATTCACCCCTCCACTTT | CASRGQNNSPLHF
TRBJ2-7 | TRBV19 | TRBD1 | 17 | TGTGCCAGTAGTATGACATTCCCCTGGACAGGCCCCTACGAGCAGTACTTC | CASSMTFPWTGPYEQYF
TRBJ2-7 | TRBV24-1 | . | 13 | TGTGCCACCAGCGCACAGGGTTTATACGAGCAGTACTTC | CATSAQGLYEQYF
TRBJ2-7 | TRBV28 | . | 14 | TGTGCCAGCAGTTTAACCGCAGCCGCCTACGAGCAGTACTTC | CASSLTAAAYEQYF
TRBJ1-3 | TRBV9 | . | 14 | TGTGCCAGCAGCGAGGACTATTGGGGAAACACCATATATTTT | CASSEDYWGNTIYF
TRBJ1-1 | TRBV11-3 | TRBD1 | 15 | TGTGCCACCCAAGCATCAGGACAGGACGGCACTGAAGCTTTCTTT | CATQASGQDGTEAFF
TRBJ1-1 | TRBV6-4 | . | 13 | TGTGCCAGCAGTGAGGGGGCCGGCACTGAAGCTTTCTTT | CASSEGAGTEAFF